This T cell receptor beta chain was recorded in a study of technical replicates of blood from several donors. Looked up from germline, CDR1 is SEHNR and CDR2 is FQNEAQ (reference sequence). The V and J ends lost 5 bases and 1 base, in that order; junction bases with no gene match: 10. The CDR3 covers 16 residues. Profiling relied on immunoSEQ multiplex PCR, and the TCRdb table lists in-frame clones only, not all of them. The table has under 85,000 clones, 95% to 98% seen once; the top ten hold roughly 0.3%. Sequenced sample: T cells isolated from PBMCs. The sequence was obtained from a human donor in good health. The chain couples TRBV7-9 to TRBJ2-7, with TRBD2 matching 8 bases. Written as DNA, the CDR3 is TGTGCCAGCAGCACCCGATTAGCGGGAAATTCCTACGAGCAGTACTTC. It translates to CASSTRLAGNSYEQYF.